The TCR beta chain under discussion was sequenced for a study of blood T cell repertoires in COVID-19 (dated by TCRdb to 2018 to 2021). As for the study more broadly: Samples covering the acute and convalescent phases of COVID-19 were provided by collaborators in the United States, Italy and Spain. Subjects who had been exposed to COVID-19, were actively infected with it, or had recovered from it provided the deeply sampled blood TCRbeta repertoires that made up the dataset. Samples were obtained from the ongoing ImmuneRACE study (first 160 participants) and from 1,254 subjects provided by 6 global collaborators. The repertoires were released in a freely available public database meant as a resource for research on the immune response to SARS-CoV-2. Nearly every sample came with metadata listing a de-identified subject ID, COVID-19 status, age in years and sex. Where available, HLA class I and class II types were obtained from metadata supplied by the sample provider rather than from assay-based typing. The material from the prospective study consisted of cDNA or gDNA derived from T cells, B-cell-depleted T cells, or PBMCs. Study-wide findings and limitations: Clinical and demographic metadata were provided uncurated, with the amount varying by source and participant.

Each collaborating institution followed its own protocols to collect whole blood in K2EDTA tubes. For TCRbeta analysis, collaborators shipped samples as frozen whole blood, isolated PBMCs, or DNA extracted from either of those sample types. As regards this clone: The antigen it recognizes is unknown. One base away there is no much larger clone; base qualities are not given.

The immunoSEQ Assay, a bias-controlled multiplex PCR, was used to amplify TCRbeta CDR3 regions from genomic DNA. The authors processed their data as follows. Within the assay, amplification of reference gene primers was used to estimate how many nucleated cells each sample contained. To quantify the absolute abundance of each unique TCRbeta CDR3 rearrangement, sequence reads were collapsed and filtered. Productive Simpson clonality was computed per sample as the square root of Simpson's diversity index over productive rearrangements. Drawn from immuneACCESS, this table holds only the in-frame rearrangements with V and J called that TCRdb kept. Clones are partly lost; checked studies trace under half to an unresolved V gene and leave the rest unexplained. V and J calls and clone size come straight from that table; D and trimming were deduced from the DNA. Here the sample has 200,000 to 250,000 clones; roughly 86% occur a single time. About 7.1% of the sample rests with the top ten.

Cut back by 4 bases and 0 bases, the V and J ends lie 14 bases apart. The CDR3 has 15 amino acids, counting the end cysteine and phenylalanine. Only CDR3 DNA remains: 45 bases, in frame from the first base. The germline V gene sets CDR1 to SGDLS and CDR2 to YYNGEE. The sample taken for sequencing was peripheral blood. This receptor was identified in a woman aged 65 to 85 with active or convalescent COVID-19. The chain couples TRBV9 to TRBJ2-7; the D gene is perhaps TRBD2, from 5 matching bases. The nucleotides read TGTGCCAGCAGCTCCGAAGCGGCTTACTCCTACGAGCAGTACTTC. The encoded protein is CASSSEAAYSYEQYF.